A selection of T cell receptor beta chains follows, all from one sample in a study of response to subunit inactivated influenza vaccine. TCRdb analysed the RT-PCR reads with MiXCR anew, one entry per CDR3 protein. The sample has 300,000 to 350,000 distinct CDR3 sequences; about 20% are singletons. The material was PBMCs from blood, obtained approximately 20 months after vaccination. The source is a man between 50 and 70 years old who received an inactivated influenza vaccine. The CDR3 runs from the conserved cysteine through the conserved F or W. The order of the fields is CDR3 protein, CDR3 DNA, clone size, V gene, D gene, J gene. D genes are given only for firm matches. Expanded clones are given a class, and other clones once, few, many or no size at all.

CASSLAAVNEKLFF,TGCGCCAGCAGCTTGGCCGCGGTTAATGAAAAACTGTTTTTT,.,TRBV5-1,.,TRBJ1-4
CASSPRRVWNTEAFF,TGTGCCAGCAGCCCGAGAAGGGTTTGGAACACTGAAGCTTTCTTT,.,TRBV11-2,.,TRBJ1-1
CASSATGFGNEQFF,TGTGCCAGCAGTGCCACCGGGTTTGGCAATGAGCAGTTCTTC,.,TRBV6-4,.,TRBJ2-1
CASRQGRGVGTDTQYF,TGTGCCAGCAGACAAGGCCGGGGGGTCGGCACAGATACGCAGTATTTT,.,TRBV6-1,TRBD2,TRBJ2-3
CASSLAWEGGHEQYF,TGTGCCAGCAGCTTAGCATGGGAGGGTGGCCACGAGCAGTACTTC,.,TRBV7-2,TRBD2,TRBJ2-7
CATSRGGVWETQYF,TGTGCCACCAGCAGAGGGGGGGTTTGGGAGACCCAGTACTTC,few,TRBV15,.,TRBJ2-5
CASSYGTSGAGELFF,TGTGCCAGCAGTTACGGGACTAGTGGGGCCGGGGAGCTGTTTTTT,few,TRBV6-5,TRBD2,TRBJ2-2
CASSEPDTYGYTF,TGTGCCAGCAGCGAGCCCGACACCTATGGCTACACCTTC,few,TRBV7-2,.,TRBJ1-2
CASSPRDRGVDYGYTF,TGTGCCAGCAGCCCCCGGGACAGGGGAGTAGACTATGGCTACACCTTC,.,TRBV3-1,TRBD1,TRBJ1-2
CASSLRAMWADYGYTF,TGTGCCAGCAGTTTAAGGGCAATGTGGGCGGACTATGGCTACACCTTC,many,TRBV12-3/TRBV12-4,.,TRBJ1-2